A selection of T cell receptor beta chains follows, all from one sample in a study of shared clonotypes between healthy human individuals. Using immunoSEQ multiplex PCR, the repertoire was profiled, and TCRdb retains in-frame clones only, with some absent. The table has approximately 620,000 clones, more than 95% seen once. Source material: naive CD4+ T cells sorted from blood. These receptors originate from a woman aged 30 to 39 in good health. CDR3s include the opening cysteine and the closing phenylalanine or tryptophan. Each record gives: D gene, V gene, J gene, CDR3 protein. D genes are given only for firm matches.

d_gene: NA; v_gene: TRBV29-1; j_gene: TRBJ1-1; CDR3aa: CSVEVPVSRSTEAFF
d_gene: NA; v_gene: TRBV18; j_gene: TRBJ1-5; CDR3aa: CASSPIGGHGSNQPQHF
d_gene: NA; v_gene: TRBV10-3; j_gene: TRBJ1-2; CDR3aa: CAITFGAEANYGYTF
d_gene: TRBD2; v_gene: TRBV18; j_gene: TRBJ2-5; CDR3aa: CASSGTSGQETQYF
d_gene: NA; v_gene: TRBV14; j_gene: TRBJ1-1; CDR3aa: CASSQERRTEAFF
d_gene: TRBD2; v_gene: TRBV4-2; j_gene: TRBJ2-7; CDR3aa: CASSQASGSVYEQYF
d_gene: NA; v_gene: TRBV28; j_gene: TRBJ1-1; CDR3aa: CASSPLKDGMNTEAFF
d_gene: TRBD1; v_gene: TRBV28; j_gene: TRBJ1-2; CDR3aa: CASSPTGGSGYTF
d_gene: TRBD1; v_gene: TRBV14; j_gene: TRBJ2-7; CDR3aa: CASSQKTGTAYEQYF
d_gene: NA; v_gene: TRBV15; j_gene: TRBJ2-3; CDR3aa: CATSRSPEGTQYF
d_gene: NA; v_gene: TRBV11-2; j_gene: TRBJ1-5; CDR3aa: CASSLTFDQPQHF
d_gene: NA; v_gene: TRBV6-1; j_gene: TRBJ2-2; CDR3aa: CASSTTGNTGELFF
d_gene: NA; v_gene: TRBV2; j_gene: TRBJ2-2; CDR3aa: CASSHARGYTGELFF
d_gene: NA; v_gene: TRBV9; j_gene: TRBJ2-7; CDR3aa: CASSVSTGPEQYF
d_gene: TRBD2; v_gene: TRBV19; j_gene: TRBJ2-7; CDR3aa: CASSTSRAGGGHEQYF
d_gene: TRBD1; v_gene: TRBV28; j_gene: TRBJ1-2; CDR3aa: CASRSGQGGGYTF
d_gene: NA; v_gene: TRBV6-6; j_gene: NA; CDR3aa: CASSYRVSGSYEQYF
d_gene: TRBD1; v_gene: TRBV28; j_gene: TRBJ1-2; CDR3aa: CASSSTQGALLGYTF
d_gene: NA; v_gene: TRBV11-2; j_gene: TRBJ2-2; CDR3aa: CASSLGRFGNTGELFF
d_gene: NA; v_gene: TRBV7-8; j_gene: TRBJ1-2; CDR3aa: CATGRDYGYTF
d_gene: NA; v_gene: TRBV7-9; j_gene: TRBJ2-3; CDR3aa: CASSLVAALPSKSSDTQYF
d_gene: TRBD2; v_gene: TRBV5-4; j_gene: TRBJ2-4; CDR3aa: CASNLAGVPIQYF
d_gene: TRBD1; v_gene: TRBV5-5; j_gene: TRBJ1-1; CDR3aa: CASSSSPWDSEAFF
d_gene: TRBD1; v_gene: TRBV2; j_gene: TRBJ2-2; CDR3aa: CASNSRGTGELFF
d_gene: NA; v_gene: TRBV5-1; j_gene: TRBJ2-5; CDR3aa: CASSSRGGWETQYF
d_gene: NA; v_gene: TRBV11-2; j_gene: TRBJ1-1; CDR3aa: CASSLERLNTEAFF
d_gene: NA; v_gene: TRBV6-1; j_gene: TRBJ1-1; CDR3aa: CASSPRQMNTEAFF
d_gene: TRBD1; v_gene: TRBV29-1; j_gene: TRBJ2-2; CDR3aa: CTIQGANTGELFF
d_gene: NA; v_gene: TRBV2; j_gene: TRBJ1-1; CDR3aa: CASSEAGVPTEAFF
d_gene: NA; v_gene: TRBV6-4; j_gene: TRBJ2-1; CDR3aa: CASSDSVRSSYNEQFF
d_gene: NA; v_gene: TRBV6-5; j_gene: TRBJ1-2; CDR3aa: CASSLDRNYGYTF
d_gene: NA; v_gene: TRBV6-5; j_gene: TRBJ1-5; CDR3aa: CASRQNGLDNQPQHF
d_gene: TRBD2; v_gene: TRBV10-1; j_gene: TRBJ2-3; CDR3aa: CASSVTSRRDTQYF
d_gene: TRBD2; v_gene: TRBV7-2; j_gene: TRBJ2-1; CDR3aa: CASSLSLAGGSVRGNEQFF
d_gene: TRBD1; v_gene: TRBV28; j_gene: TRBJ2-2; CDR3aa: CASRTGTETGELFF
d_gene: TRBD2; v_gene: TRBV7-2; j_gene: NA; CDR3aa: CASSLELSGSYEQYF
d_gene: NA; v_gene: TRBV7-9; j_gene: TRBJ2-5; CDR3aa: CASSLALPRERETQYF
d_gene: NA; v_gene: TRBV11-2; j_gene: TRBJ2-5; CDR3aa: CASSLRAVKETQYF
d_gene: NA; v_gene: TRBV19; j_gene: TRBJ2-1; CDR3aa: CASRGISYNEQFF
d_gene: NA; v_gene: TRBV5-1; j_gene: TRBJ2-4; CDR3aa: CASSSRQENIQYF
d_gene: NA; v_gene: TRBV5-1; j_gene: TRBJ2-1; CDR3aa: CASSLPRAGYNEQFF
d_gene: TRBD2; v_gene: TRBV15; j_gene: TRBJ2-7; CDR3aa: CATSRGLAGGRDSEQYF
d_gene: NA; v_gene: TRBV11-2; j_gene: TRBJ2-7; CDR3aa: CASSLGRVYEQYF
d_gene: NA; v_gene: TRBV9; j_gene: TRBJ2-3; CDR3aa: CASSVVGGFADTQYF
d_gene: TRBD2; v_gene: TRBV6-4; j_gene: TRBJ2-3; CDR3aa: CASSDSGLAGTDTQYF
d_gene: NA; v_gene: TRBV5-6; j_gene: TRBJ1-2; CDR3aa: CASSLEGSYGYTF
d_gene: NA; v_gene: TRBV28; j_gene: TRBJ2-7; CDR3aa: CASSLVTPGVFFSYEQYF
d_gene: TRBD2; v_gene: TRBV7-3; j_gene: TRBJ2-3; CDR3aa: CASSLGLAGGLDTQYF
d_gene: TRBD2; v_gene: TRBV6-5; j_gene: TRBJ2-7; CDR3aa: CASRPPGLREQYF
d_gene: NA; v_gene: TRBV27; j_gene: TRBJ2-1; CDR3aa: CASSLVGQSGSYNEQFF
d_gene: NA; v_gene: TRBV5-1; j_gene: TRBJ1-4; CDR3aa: CASSLAGLREKLFF
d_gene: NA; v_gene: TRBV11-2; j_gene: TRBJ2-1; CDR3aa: CASSLGPGEEQFF
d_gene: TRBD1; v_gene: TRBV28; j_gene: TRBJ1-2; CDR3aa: CASSPGTALYGYTF